This T cell receptor beta chain was recovered during a study of early T cells in non-severe SARS-CoV-2 infection. Study-wide findings and caveats: Using VDJdb, the matching emphasized anti-spike CD8 responses while missing private and CD4 specificities.

The CDR3 runs 17 residues. Trimming cost V 1 base and J 6 bases, with 17 bases left between them. Germline-derived CDR1 and CDR2 are SGHRS and YFSETQ. In the case of this clonotype: As yet, its antigen is unknown.

A single record per CDR3 protein comes from TCRdb applying MiXCR to the 5' RACE reads. The data contain about 34,000 distinct CDR3 sequences, roughly 5.7% of them seen just once; the ten biggest clones take up 7.6%. The TCR sequence derives from an adult who was a healthcare worker with PCR-confirmed SARS-CoV-2 infection or an uninfected control (not recorded which). V gene TRBV5-1 combines with J gene TRBJ1-6; D not resolved. Input material: whole blood. The CDR3: CASSLSRMAESNSPLHF. The DNA for the CDR3 is TGCGCCAGCAGCTTGTCGAGGATGGCCGAAAGTAATTCACCCCTCCACTTT.